These 11 T cell receptor beta chains were all obtained from the same sample, sequenced in a study of OX40 agonist ivuxolimab in advanced cancers. Sequenced by immunoSEQ multiplex PCR; TCRdb stores in-frame clones only, minus some. The sample has tens of thousands of clones, roughly 81% seen once. Sequenced material: CD4+ or CD8+ T cells sorted from blood, taken in a trial of the OX40 agonist ivuxolimab. Source of these receptors: an adult with an advanced solid tumor such as melanoma, head and neck, liver or kidney cancer.

The gene calls are TRBV6-6 and TRBJ1-4; D might be TRBD1 (5 bases). This CDR3 spans 16 amino acids. The V gene's germline CDR1 is MNHNY and CDR2 SVGAGI (reference sequence). V shed 4 bases and J shed 2 bases, with 14 bases lying between them. This CDR3 reads CASSSGIGPTNEKLFF. For the CDR3, the DNA is TGTGCCAGCAGTTCAGGGATCGGTCCCACTAATGAAAAACTGTTTTTT.

Details on this clone: Mismatch with germline at one junction end may stem from a read error. This chain connects TRBV19 to TRBJ1-2; 9 bases map to TRBD1. Germline CDR1 and CDR2: LNHDA and SQIVND (reference sequence). The CDR3 loop spans 16 amino acids. The DNA for the CDR3 is TGTGCCAGTAGTCTAGACGGACAGGGGCTGATCTATGGCTACACCTTC. Protein product: CASSLDGQGLIYGYTF. The variable domain in full, completed from reference TRBV19 and TRBJ1-2, reads DGGITQSPKYLFRKEGQNVTLSCEQNLNHDAMYWYRQDPGQGLRLIYYSQIVNDFQKGDIAEGYSVSREKKESFPLTVTSAQKNPTAFYLCASSLDGQGLIYGYTFGSGTRLTVV.

V is TRBV27 and J is TRBJ2-5; weak D call: TRBD1 (5 bases). Looked up from germline, CDR1 is MNHEY and CDR2 is SMNVEV (reference sequence). V gave up 5 bases and J gave up 2 bases, with 15 bases separating them. The CDR3 runs 15 residues. The chain's CDR3 is CASSLRWGEQETQYF. In DNA, the CDR3 is TGTGCCAGCAGTCTCCGATGGGGCGAGCAAGAGACCCAGTACTTC.

This clone occurred a few times. The chain couples TRBV10-2 to TRBJ1-1; tentative D call: TRBD1 (5 bases). Trimming took 6 bases from V and 5 from J, leaving 13 bases between them. The CDR3 totals 13 residues. Germline V gives CDR1 WSHSY, CDR2 SAAADI. CDR3 DNA: TGCGCCAGCAGCGCAGGGCGGGGAACTGAAGCTTTCTTT. It yields the protein CASSAGRGTEAFF.

The gene calls are TRBV6-6 and TRBJ1-3; D remains ambiguous. The length of the CDR3 is 13 residues. Trimming pared 2 bases from V and 4 bases from J, leaving 6 bases between. Germline V lookup: CDR1 MNHNY, CDR2 SVGAGI (reference sequence). The CDR3: CASSYGEGNTIYF. CDR3 nucleotides: TGTGCCAGCAGTTACGGGGAGGGAAACACCATATATTTT.

The V call is TRBV29-1, the J call TRBJ2-1, with 11 bases lining up with TRBD2. The junction had 3 bases not matched to a gene; V was cut back by 7 bases and J by 4 bases. Germline V gene lookup returns CDR1 SQVTM and CDR2 ANQGSEA. This CDR3 spans 13 amino acids. CDR3 in DNA: TGCAGCGCGGGACTAGCGGCTTACAATGAGCAGTTCTTC. Its protein is CSAGLAAYNEQFF.

Many counts were recorded for this clone. The V call is TRBV7-9, the J call TRBJ2-6; D not resolved. The V gene's germline CDR1 is SEHNR and CDR2 FQNEAQ (reference sequence). This CDR3 is built from 15 residues. Trimming removed 5 bases at V and 0 bases at J, with 8 bases between. The DNA for the CDR3 is TGTGCCAGCAGCCTAACACGCTCTGGGGCCAACGTCCTGACTTTC. Its protein product is CASSLTRSGANVLTF. Variable domain in full (rest from reference TRBV7-9 and TRBJ2-6): DTGVSQNPRHKITKRGQNVTFRCDPISEHNRLYWYRQTLGQGPEFLTYFQNEAQLEKSRLLSDRFSAERPKGSFSTLEIQRTEQGDSAMYLCASSLTRSGANVLTFGAGSRLTVL.

This chain joins TRBV6-1 and TRBJ2-7; 7 bases align to TRBD1. V was pared by 6 bases and J by 2 bases, with 7 bases of the junction left unmatched. Germline assignment: CDR1 MNHNS and CDR2 SASEGT. The CDR3 loop spans 14 amino acids. The CDR3 is CASSLDRSTYEQYF. DNA for the CDR3: TGTGCCAGCAGCTTGGACAGGAGTACCTACGAGCAGTACTTC.

This clone was detected a few times. The chain links TRBV2 to TRBJ1-3; D is unclear. The CDR3 runs to 14 residues. V lost 5 bases to trimming and J lost 0 bases, with 8 bases between them. Germline loops: CDR1 SNHLY, CDR2 FYNNEI. In DNA form, the CDR3 reads TGTGCCAGCAGTATTGATGCCTCTGGAAACACCATATATTTT. This translates into CASSIDASGNTIYF.

V gene TRBV7-8 combines with J gene TRBJ1-5, with D perhaps matching TRBD1 (5 bases). CDR3 length: 15 amino acids. Germline CDR1 is SGHVS and CDR2 is FQNEAQ. Trimming stripped 3 bases from V and 1 base from J, with 10 bases between. CDR3 in amino acids: CASSFRQGSNQPQHF. DNA of the CDR3: TGTGCCAGCAGCTTCAGGCAGGGCAGCAATCAGCCCCAGCATTTT.

The table lists this clone with a few counts. The chain employs TRBV5-4 and TRBJ2-7; 8 bases line up with TRBD2. CDR3 length: 15 amino acids. CDR1 and CDR2 (germline): SGHNT, YYREEE (reference sequence). After removal of 3 bases from V and 4 bases from J, the junction contained 9 bases not matched to a gene. The CDR3 is CASSSRQSGGYEQYF. CDR3 coding DNA: TGTGCCAGCAGCTCCCGACAGTCGGGAGGGTACGAGCAGTACTTC.